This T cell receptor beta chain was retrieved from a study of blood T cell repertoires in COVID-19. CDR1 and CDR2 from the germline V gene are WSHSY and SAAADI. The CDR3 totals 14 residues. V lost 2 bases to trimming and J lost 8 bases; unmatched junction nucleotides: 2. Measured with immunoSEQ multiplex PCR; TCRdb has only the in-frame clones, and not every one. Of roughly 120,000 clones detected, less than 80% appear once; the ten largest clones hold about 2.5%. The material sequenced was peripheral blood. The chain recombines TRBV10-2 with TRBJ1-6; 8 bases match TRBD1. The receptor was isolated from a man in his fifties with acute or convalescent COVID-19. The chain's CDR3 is CASSEAGGDSPLHF. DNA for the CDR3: TGCGCCAGCAGTGAGGCAGGGGGCGATTCACCCCTCCACTTT.